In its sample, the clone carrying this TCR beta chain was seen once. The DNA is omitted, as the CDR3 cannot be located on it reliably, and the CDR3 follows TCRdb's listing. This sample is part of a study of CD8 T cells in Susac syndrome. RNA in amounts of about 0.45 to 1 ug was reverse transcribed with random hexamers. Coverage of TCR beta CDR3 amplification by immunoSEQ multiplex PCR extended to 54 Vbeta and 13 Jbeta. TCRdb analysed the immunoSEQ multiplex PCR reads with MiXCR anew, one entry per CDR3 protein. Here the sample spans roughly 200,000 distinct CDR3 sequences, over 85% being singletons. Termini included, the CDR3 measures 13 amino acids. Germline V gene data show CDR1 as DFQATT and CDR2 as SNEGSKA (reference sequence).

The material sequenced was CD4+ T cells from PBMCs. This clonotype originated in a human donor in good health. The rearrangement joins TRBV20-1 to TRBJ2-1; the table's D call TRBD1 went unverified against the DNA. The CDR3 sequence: CSASFASGTGEFF.